This TCR beta chain was recovered during a study of T cell responses to AZD1222 COVID-19 vaccine. Study outcomes and limitations: The study identified only a handful of AZD1222 recipients as seropositive at baseline. Close to half of all spike-specific TCRs reportedly target regions of the variants that are unmutated.

TCRdb keeps only in-frame clones here, not all; method: immunoSEQ multiplex PCR. The data hold 17,000 or so clones, with around nine tenths observed a single time. The CDR3 has 13 residues. The germline CDR1 and CDR2 sequences are LNHDA and SQIVND (reference sequence). Trimming cost V 3 bases and J 0 bases, with 5 bases left between them. A word on this clone: The antigen is undetermined.

This clonotype originated in an adult who received the AZD1222 COVID-19 vaccine. The rearrangement joins TRBV19 to TRBJ1-2; D ambiguous. Material: peripheral blood, obtained 28 days after the second AZD1222 dose. For the CDR3, the DNA is TGTGCCAGTAGTATCGTGGCTAACTATGGCTACACCTTC. Its translation: CASSIVANYGYTF. The whole variable domain, filled in from reference TRBV19 and TRBJ1-2, reads DGGITQSPKYLFRKEGQNVTLSCEQNLNHDAMYWYRQDPGQGLRLIYYSQIVNDFQKGDIAEGYSVSREKKESFPLTVTSAQKNPTAFYLCASSIVANYGYTFGSGTRLTVV.